Listed here are 14 T cell receptor beta chains from one sample, sequenced in a study of response to subunit inactivated influenza vaccine. Using its own MiXCR run on the RT-PCR reads, TCRdb lists one record per CDR3 protein. This table has about 540,000 distinct CDR3 sequences, 20% to 25% appearing once. The same data also contributed to another study, on T cells expressing NK-cell markers. That paper notes: UMIs accompanied the 5'RACE template switching by which TCR beta cDNA was made.

The input for sequencing was CD4+ T cells sorted from PBMCs, taken approximately 13 days after vaccination. All receptors derive from a man between 50 and 59 years old who received an inactivated influenza vaccine.

The chain is built from TRBV18 and TRBJ1-1, with 7 bases identical to TRBD1. CDR1 is KGHSH and CDR2 is LQKENI in the germline V gene. Germline trimming cut 2 bases from V and 0 bases from J; bases unmatched to any gene: 6. The CDR3 consists of 16 residues. The CDR3 sequence: CASSPFNRGLNTEAFF. CDR3 sequence (DNA): TGTGCCAGCTCACCATTCAACAGGGGCCTGAACACTGAAGCTTTCTTT.

This clonotype was seen a few times. The chain employs TRBV20-1 and TRBJ2-7; TRBD2 aligns across 12 bases. This CDR3 contains 13 residues. The V segment lost 7 bases and the J segment 6 bases; nucleotides outside the gene matches: 7. CDR1 is DFQATT and CDR2 is SNEGSKA in the germline V gene (reference sequence). CDR3 residues: CSGLLAGGSEQYF. The DNA of the CDR3 is TGCAGTGGCCTTCTAGCGGGAGGGTCCGAGCAGTACTTC.

This clonotype has only one observation. V is TRBV20-1 and J is TRBJ2-3, with D perhaps TRBD1 or TRBD2 (6 bases each). V was trimmed by 8 bases and J by 3 bases, leaving 24 bases between them. This CDR3 has 16 residues. From germline, CDR1 is DFQATT and CDR2 SNEGSKA (reference sequence). The CDR3 protein is CSLGGGGRGSTDTQYF. The CDR3 DNA follows: TGCAGTCTGGGGGGCGGAGGCAGGGGAAGTACAGATACGCAGTATTTT.

The chain combines TRBV29-1 with TRBJ1-1; D uncertain. Germline assignment: CDR1 SQVTM and CDR2 ANQGSEA. The V gene lost 4 bases and the J gene lost 0 bases, with 9 bases spanning the gap. This CDR3 comprises 13 residues. The CDR3 DNA is TGCAGCGTTGGTACAGACATGAACACTGAAGCTTTCTTT. Its translation: CSVGTDMNTEAFF.

V and J are TRBV2 and TRBJ2-3, with 7 nucleotides matching TRBD1. V trimming: 1 base; J trimming: 2 bases; junction bases outside the gene matches: 3. The CDR3 covers 15 residues. Per germline, CDR1 SNHLY and CDR2 FYNNEI. The CDR3 region has the DNA TGTGCCAGCAGTGAAGGACAGGGCGTCACAGATACGCAGTATTTT. Translation: CASSEGQGVTDTQYF. Based on the CDR3 plus reference TRBV2 and TRBJ2-3, the full variable domain is EPEVTQTPSHQVTQMGQEVILRCVPISNHLYFYWYRQILGQKVEFLVSFYNNEISEKSEIFDDQFSVERPDGSNFTLKIRSTKLEDSAMYFCASSEGQGVTDTQYFGPGTRLTVL.

The sample holds a few counts of this clonotype. The chain employs TRBV28 and TRBJ1-4; D is uncertain. CDR1 and CDR2 (germline): MDHEN, SYDVKM. CDR3 length equals 15 residues. Trimming removed 5 bases from V and 3 bases from J, with 13 bases in between. The DNA for the CDR3 is TGTGCCAGCAGTCCTGACATCTGGGCTAATGAAAAACTGTTTTTT. It is translated as CASSPDIWANEKLFF.

The genes are TRBV11-2 and TRBJ1-1; D gene ambiguous. Germline V lookup: CDR1 SGHAT, CDR2 FQNNGV. V gave up 0 bases and J gave up 4 bases, with 6 bases separating them. This CDR3 is 13 amino acids long. CDR3 nucleotide sequence: TGTGCCAGCAGCTTAGAGGCGGCCACTGAAGCTTTCTTT. Translated, it gives CASSLEAATEAFF.

The V and J genes are TRBV30 and TRBJ2-7, with D maybe TRBD2 (5 bases). Trimming left V 3 bases short and J 6 bases short, with 15 bases between. CDR1 is GTSNPN and CDR2 is SVGIG in the germline V gene (reference sequence). CDR3 length: 13 residues. CDR3 bases: TGTGCCTGGAGATCTCCATTAGGACTCGAGCAGTACTTC. Translated: CAWRSPLGLEQYF.

This CDR3 reads CATSRDIVGSEQFF. The CDR3 region has the DNA TGTGCCACCAGCAGAGATATCGTTGGCAGTGAGCAGTTCTTC. V usage is TRBV15 and J usage is TRBJ2-1; no reliable D call. Germline CDR1 LNHNV, CDR2 YYDKDF (reference sequence). This CDR3 comprises 14 residues. Trimming took 0 bases from V and 9 from J, leaving 12 bases between them. The variable domain in full, completed from reference TRBV15 and TRBJ2-1, reads DAMVIQNPRYQVTQFGKPVTLSCSQTLNHNVMYWYQQKSSQAPKLLFHYYDKDFNNEADTPDNFQSRRPNTSFCFLDIRSPGLGDTAMYLCATSRDIVGSEQFFGPGTRLTVL.

This clonotype was counted at least ten times. V gene TRBV7-9 combines with J gene TRBJ2-3; TRBD2 matches 12 bases. The CDR3 runs to 15 residues. CDR1 SEHNR and CDR2 FQNEAQ come from the germline V gene (reference sequence). The J segment lost 3 bases and the V segment lost 4 bases, leaving 2 bases of the junction unmatched. The chain's CDR3 is CASSSGLAGTDTQYF. The CDR3 DNA follows: TGTGCCAGCAGCTCAGGACTAGCGGGGACAGATACGCAGTATTTT.

This clonotype was picked up a small number of times. The rearrangement links TRBV12-3 or TRBV12-4 to TRBJ2-3, with unresolved D. There are 12 residues in the CDR3. V was clipped by 8 bases and J by 2 bases, with 8 bases between them. The CDR3 nucleotides read TGTGCCAGCGGGGTCACCACAGATACGCAGTATTTT. Its translation is CASGVTTDTQYF.

The chain is built from TRBV11-1 and TRBJ2-7; D remains ambiguous. V dropped 4 bases and J dropped 4 bases, with 14 bases sitting between them. CDR3 length: 14 residues. Germline V gene sequence: CDR1 SGHAT, CDR2 FQDESV (reference sequence). This chain's CDR3 is CASSSVGRRYEQYF. The CDR3 bases are TGTGCCAGCAGCTCCGTTGGACGGCGATACGAGCAGTACTTC.

The chain recombines TRBV3-1 with TRBJ2-1; 7 bases line up with TRBD1. With V trimmed by 3 bases and J by 3 bases, 2 bases remained unmatched. This CDR3 has 14 residues. CDR1 is LGHDT and CDR2 is YNNKEL in the germline V gene (reference sequence). The CDR3 region is CASSQRTGYNEQFF. DNA for the CDR3: TGTGCCAGCAGCCAGAGGACAGGCTACAATGAGCAGTTCTTC.

This clonotype was counted only a few times. The chain links TRBV20-1 to TRBJ2-1; 8 bases fit TRBD1. The length of the CDR3 is 13 residues. Germline loops: CDR1 DFQATT, CDR2 SNEGSKA (reference sequence). With V trimmed by 5 bases and J by 5 bases, 5 bases remained unmatched. The CDR3 DNA sequence: TGCAGTGCTGCTCCGGACAGGGACAATGAGCAGTTCTTC. Encoded protein: CSAAPDRDNEQFF.